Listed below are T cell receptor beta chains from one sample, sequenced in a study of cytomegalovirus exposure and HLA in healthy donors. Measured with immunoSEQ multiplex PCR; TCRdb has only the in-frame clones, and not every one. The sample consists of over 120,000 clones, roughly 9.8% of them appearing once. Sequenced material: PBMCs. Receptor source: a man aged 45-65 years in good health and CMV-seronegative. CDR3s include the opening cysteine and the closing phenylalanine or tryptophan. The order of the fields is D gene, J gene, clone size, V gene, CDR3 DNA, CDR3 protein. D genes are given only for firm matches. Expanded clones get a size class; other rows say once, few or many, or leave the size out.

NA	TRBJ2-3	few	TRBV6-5	TGTGCCAGCAGTTACCATGGGACAACGGCAGATACGCAGTATTTT	CASSYHGTTADTQYF
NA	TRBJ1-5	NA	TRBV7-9	TGTGCCAGCAGCTTACAGGGTGATCAGCCCCAGCATTTT	CASSLQGDQPQHF
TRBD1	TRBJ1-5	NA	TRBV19	TGTGCCAGTAGTATAGAAGGCAGGGGGTATGATCAGCCCCAGCATTTT	CASSIEGRGYDQPQHF
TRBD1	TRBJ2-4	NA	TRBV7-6	TGTGCCAGCAGCGCGCGACAGGGATCCAAAAACATTCAGTACTTC	CASSARQGSKNIQYF
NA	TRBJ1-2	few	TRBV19	TGTGCCAGTAGACCCCACGGCGGGGGCGACGGCTACACCTTC	CASRPHGGGDGYTF
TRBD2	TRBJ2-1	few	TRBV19	TGTGCCAGTAGTATCCAACTAGCGGGGGGGAGGAATGAGCAGTTCTTC	CASSIQLAGGRNEQFF
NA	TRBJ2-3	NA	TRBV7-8	TGTGCCAGCAGCTTAGAACTAGGTAGAAGCACAGATACGCAGTATTTT	CASSLELGRSTDTQYF
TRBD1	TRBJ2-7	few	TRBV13	TGTGCCAGCAGCGGCCGGCGGGGGACAGGGGGCTACGAGCAGTACTTC	CASSGRRGTGGYEQYF
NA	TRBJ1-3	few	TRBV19	TGTGCCAGTAGTTCCCCAGGATCCTCTGGAAACACCATATATTTT	CASSSPGSSGNTIYF
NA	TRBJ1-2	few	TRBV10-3	TGTGCCATCAGTGAGTCGAACGGGGATCGCTACACCTTC	CAISESNGDRYTF
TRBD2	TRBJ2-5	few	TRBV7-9	TGTGCCAGCAGCCTCGGGACTAGCGGGGCCCAAGAGACCCAGTACTTC	CASSLGTSGAQETQYF
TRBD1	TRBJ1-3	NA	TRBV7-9	TGTGCCAGCAGCTTAGGGACAGGGTTTATGGGCATCTCTGGAAACACCATATATTTT	CASSLGTGFMGISGNTIYF
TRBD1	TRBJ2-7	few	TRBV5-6	TGTGCCAGCAGCCGGACAGGGTTGGAGCAGTACTTC	CASSRTGLEQYF
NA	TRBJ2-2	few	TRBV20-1	TGCAGTGCCCCCGACAGCGGGGAGCTGTTTTTT	CSAPDSGELFF
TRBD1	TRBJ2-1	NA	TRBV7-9	TGTGCCAGCAGCTTAGGTCTGGACAGGTACAATGAGCAGTTCTTC	CASSLGLDRYNEQFF
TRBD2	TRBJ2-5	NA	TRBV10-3	TGTGCCATCAGTGCACGGGAGGGCGGAGAGACCCAGTACTTC	CAISAREGGETQYF
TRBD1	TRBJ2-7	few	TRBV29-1	TGCAGCGCCGGGGACAGTTCCTACGAGCAGTACTTC	CSAGDSSYEQYF
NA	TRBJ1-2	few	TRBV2	TGTGCCAGCAGTGGGGGTCTCGGACTCCCCTCCTTTCCTAACTATGGCTACACCTTC	CASSGGLGLPSFPNYGYTF
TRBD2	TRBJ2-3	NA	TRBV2	TGTGCCAGCAGCGACCCTACTAGCGGGGAAACAGATACGCAGTATTTT	CASSDPTSGETDTQYF
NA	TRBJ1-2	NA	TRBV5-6	TGTGCCAGCAGCTTGCAGGGTACAAAAAACTATGGCTACACCTTC	CASSLQGTKNYGYTF
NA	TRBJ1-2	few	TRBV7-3	TGTGCCAGCAGCCCAGAGCAGACAGTAGATGGCTACACCTTC	CASSPEQTVDGYTF
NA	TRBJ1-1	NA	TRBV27	TGTGCCAGCAGTCCCGTGGCAGGGTGGTCTGAAGCTTTCTTT	CASSPVAGWSEAFF
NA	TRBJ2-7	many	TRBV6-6	TGTGCCAGCAGTTACTCAGGGGATATCGGGGAGCAGTACTTC	CASSYSGDIGEQYF
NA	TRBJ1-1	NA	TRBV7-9	TGTGCCAGCAGCTTACGGAGCAGTGAAGCTTTCTTT	CASSLRSSEAFF
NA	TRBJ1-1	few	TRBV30	TGTGCCTGGAACGGAGTCTGGAACACTGAAGCTTTCTTT	CAWNGVWNTEAFF
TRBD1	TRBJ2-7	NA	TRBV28	TGTGCCAGCTATGGGACAGGGGGCGCTTACGAGCAGTACTTC	CASYGTGGAYEQYF
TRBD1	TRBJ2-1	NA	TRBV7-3	TGTGCCAGCAGCTTATGGGGACAGGGGGTATACAATGAGCAGTTCTTC	CASSLWGQGVYNEQFF
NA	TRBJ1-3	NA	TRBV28	TGTGCCTCGCGGGCCGGTGGCACTGGAAACACCATATATTTT	CASRAGGTGNTIYF
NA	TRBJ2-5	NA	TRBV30	TGTGCCGGGCATAGTCCGCAAGAGACCCAGTACTTC	CAGHSPQETQYF
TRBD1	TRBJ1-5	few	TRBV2	TGTGCCAGCAGTTTACAGGGGGCTAGCCAGCCCCAGCATTTT	CASSLQGASQPQHF
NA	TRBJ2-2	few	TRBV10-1	TGCGCCAGCAAACAGGAACCGAACACCGGGGAGCTGTTTTTT	CASKQEPNTGELFF
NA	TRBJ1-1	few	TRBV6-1	TGTGCCAGCAGTGATGGGGGGAATCGACAGATCGCGGTGACTGAAGCTTTCTTT	CASSDGGNRQIAVTEAFF
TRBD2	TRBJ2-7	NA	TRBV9	TGTGCCAGCAGCCTTGGACTAGCGGCCTCCTACGAGCAGTACTTC	CASSLGLAASYEQYF
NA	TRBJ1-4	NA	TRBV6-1	TGTGCCAGCAGTGAAGGCTTCACGGGGTTACGTGAAAAACTGTTTTTT	CASSEGFTGLREKLFF
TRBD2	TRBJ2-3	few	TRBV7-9	TGTGCCAGCAGCTTAGGCAGGGCGGGGGTCGCGTTGGATACGCAGTATTTT	CASSLGRAGVALDTQYF
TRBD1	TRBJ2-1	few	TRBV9	TGTGCCAGCAGCTTGTCCGGGACAGGGGCCAATGAGCAGTTCTTC	CASSLSGTGANEQFF
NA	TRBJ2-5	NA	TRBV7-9	TGTGCCAGCAGCTTGCGCAGGGGCCAAGAGACCCAGTACTTC	CASSLRRGQETQYF
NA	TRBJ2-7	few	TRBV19	TGTGCCAGTAGTAATTACCGCGCCTACGAGCAGTACTTC	CASSNYRAYEQYF
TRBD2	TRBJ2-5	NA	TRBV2	TGTGCCAGCCTCCCTCTGTTGCGGGAGGCCTCCCCCGAAGAGACCCAGTACTTC	CASLPLLREASPEETQYF
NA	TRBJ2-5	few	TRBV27	TGTGCCAGCAGTCTCCAAGAGACCCAGTACTTC	CASSLQETQYF
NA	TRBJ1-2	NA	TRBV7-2	TGTGCCAGCAGCTTAGCCCCCGACAGATTCTTCTATGGCTACACCTTC	CASSLAPDRFFYGYTF
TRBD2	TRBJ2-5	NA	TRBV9	TGTGCCAGCAGCGTAGATAGCGGGGGGGTTAGGGAGACCCAGTACTTC	CASSVDSGGVRETQYF
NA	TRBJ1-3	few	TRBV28	TGTGCCAGTACTATCCGACAGGCGTCCTCTGGAAACACCATATATTTT	CASTIRQASSGNTIYF
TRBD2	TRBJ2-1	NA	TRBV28	TGTGCCAGCAGTTTGGCACTGACTAGCGGGAGGCCGCAGTTCTTC	CASSLALTSGRPQFF
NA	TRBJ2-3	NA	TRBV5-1	TGCGCCAGCAGCCTTTCAGATACGCAGTATTTT	CASSLSDTQYF
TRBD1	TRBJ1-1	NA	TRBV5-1	TGCGCCAGCAGCTGGACAGGGGAAGTCGTTGGCACTGAAGCTTTCTTT	CASSWTGEVVGTEAFF
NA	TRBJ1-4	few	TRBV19	TGTGCCAGTCGGTCGGATGAAAAACTGTTTTTT	CASRSDEKLFF
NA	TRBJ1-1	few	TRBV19	TGTGCCAGTTGGGCGCTCCACTCGAACACTGAAGCTTTCTTT	CASWALHSNTEAFF
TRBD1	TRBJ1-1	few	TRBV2	TGTGCCAGCAGTGGGACAGGGTATGAAGCTTTCTTT	CASSGTGYEAFF
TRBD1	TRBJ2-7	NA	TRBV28	TGTGCCAGCAGGGCAGAGACAGGGCGGATTACCTACGAGCAGTACTTC	CASRAETGRITYEQYF
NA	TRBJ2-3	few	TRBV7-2	TGTGCCAGCAGCTTTGTCACTAGCCCGGCAGATACGCAGTATTTT	CASSFVTSPADTQYF
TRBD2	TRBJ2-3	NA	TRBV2	TGTGCCAGCAATCAGGGACTAGCGGGGGGGCCGGCAGATATGCAGTATTTT	CASNQGLAGGPADMQYF
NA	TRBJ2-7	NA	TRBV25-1	TGTGCCAGCAGTGAATCAGGGGTCGGTTACGAGCAGTACTTC	CASSESGVGYEQYF